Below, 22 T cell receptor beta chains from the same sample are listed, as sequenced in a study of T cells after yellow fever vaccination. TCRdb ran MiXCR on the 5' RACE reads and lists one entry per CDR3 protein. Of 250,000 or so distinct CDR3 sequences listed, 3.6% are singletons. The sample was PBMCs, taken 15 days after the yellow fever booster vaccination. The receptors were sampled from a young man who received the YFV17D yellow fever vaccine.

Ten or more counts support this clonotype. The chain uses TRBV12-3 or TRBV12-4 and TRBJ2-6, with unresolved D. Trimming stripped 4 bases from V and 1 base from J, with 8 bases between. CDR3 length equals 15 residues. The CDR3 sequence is CASSSPSSGANVLTF. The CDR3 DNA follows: TGTGCCAGCAGTTCCCCCTCATCTGGGGCCAACGTCCTGACTTTC.

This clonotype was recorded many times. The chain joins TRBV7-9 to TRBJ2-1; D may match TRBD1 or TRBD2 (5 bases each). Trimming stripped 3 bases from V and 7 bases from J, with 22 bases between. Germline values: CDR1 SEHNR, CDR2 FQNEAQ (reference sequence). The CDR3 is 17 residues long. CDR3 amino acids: CASSFIRGANFENEQFF. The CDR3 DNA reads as TGTGCCAGCAGCTTTATCCGGGGCGCAAACTTTGAGAATGAGCAGTTCTTC. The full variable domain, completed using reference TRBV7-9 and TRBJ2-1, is DTGVSQNPRHKITKRGQNVTFRCDPISEHNRLYWYRQTLGQGPEFLTYFQNEAQLEKSRLLSDRFSAERPKGSFSTLEIQRTEQGDSAMYLCASSFIRGANFENEQFFGPGTRLTVL.

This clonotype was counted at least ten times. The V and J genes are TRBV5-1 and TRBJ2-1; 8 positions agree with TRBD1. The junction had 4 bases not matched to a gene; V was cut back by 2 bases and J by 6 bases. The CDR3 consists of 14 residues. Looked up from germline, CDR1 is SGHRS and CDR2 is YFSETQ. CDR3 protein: CASSFRDRINEQFF. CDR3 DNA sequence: TGCGCCAGCAGCTTCCGGGACAGGATCAATGAGCAGTTCTTC.

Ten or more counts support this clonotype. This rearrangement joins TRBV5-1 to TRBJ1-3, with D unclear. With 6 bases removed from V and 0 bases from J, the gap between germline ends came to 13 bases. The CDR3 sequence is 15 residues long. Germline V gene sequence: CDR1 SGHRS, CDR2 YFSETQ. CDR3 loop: CASTDPSSSGNTIYF. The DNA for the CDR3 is TGCGCCAGCACTGACCCCAGTAGCTCTGGAAACACCATATATTTT.

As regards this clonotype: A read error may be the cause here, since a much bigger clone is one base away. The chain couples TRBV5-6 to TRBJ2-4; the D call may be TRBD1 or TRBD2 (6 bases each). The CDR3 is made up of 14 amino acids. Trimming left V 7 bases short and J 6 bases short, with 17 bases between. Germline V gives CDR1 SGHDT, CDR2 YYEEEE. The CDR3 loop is CASGLRGPGNIQYF. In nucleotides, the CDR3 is TGTGCCAGCGGCCTCCGGGGGCCCGGAAACATTCAGTACTTC.

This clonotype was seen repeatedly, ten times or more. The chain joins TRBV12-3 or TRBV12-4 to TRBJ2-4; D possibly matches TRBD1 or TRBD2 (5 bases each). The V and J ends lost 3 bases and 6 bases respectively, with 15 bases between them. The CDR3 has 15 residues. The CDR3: CASSFGLGTVNIQYF. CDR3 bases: TGTGCCAGCAGTTTCGGGCTTGGGACGGTAAACATTCAGTACTTC.

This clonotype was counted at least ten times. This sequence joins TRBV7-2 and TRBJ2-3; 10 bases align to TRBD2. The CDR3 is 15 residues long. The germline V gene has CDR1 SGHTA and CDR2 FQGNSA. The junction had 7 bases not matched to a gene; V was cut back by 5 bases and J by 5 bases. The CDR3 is CASSPTSGVGDTQYF. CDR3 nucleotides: TGTGCCAGCAGCCCCACTAGCGGGGTAGGAGATACGCAGTATTTT.

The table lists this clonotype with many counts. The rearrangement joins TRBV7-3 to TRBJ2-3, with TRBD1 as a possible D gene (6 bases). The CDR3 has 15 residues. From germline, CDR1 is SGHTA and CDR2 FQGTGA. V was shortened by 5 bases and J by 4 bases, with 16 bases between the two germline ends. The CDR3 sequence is CASSLGRGVSDTQYF. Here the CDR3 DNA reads TGTGCCAGCAGCCTAGGCAGGGGCGTGTCAGATACGCAGTATTTT.

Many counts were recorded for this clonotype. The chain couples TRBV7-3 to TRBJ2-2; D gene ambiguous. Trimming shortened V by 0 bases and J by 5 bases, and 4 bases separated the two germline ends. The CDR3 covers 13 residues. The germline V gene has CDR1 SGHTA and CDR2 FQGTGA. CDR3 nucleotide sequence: TGTGCCAGCAGCTTAACAGGGACCGGGGAGCTGTTTTTT. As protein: CASSLTGTGELFF.

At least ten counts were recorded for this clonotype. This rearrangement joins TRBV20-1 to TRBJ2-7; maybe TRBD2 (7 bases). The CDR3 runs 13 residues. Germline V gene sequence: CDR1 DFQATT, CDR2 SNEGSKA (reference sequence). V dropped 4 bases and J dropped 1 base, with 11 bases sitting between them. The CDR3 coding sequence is TGCAGTGCTACTAGGGGGGGGTCCTACGAGCAGTACTTC. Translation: CSATRGGSYEQYF.

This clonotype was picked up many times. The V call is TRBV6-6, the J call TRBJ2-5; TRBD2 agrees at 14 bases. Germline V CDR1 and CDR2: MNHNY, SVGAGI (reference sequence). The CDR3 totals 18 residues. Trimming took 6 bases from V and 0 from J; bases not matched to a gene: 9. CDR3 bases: TGTGCCAGCAGCCCCCCCGGGACTAGCGGGGGCCACCAAGAGACCCAGTACTTC. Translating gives CASSPPGTSGGHQETQYF.

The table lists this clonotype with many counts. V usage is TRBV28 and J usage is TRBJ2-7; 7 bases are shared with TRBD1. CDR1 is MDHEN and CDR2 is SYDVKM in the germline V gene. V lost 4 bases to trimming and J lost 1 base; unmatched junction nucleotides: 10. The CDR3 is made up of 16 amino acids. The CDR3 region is CASSYPTGARSYEQYF. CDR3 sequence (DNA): TGTGCCAGCAGTTACCCAACAGGGGCCCGTTCCTACGAGCAGTACTTC.

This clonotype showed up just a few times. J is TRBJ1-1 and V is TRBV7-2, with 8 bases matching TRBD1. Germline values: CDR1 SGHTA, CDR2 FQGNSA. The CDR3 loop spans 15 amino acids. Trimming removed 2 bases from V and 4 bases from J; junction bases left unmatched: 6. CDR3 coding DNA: TGTGCCAGCAGCTTACTTAAGACAGGGGTCACTGAAGCTTTCTTT. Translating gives CASSLLKTGVTEAFF.

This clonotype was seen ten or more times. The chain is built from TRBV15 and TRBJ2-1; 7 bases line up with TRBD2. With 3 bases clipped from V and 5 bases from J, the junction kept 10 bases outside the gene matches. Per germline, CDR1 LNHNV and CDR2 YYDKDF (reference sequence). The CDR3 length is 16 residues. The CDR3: CATSRATRGDHNEQFF. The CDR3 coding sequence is TGTGCCACCAGCAGGGCTACTCGGGGGGACCACAATGAGCAGTTCTTC.

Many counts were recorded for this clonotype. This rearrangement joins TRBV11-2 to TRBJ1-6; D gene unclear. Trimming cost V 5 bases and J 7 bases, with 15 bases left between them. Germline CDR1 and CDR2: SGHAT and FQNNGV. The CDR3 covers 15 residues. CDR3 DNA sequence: TGTGCCAGCAGCGGAGACCCCATTGGGAATTCACCCCTCCACTTT. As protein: CASSGDPIGNSPLHF.

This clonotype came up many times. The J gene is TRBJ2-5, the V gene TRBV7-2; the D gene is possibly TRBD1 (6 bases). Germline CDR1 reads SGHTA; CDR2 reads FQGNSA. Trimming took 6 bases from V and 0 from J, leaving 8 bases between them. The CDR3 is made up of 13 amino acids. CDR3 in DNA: TGTGCCAGCAGTCGACAGGACCAAGAGACCCAGTACTTC. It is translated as CASSRQDQETQYF.

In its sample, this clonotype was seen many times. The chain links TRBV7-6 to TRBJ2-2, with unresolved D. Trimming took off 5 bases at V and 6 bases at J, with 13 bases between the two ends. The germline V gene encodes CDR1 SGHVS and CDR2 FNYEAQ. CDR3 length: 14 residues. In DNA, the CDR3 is TGTGCCAGCAGCACCCGGATGGGGTCCGGGGAGCTGTTTTTT. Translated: CASSTRMGSGELFF.

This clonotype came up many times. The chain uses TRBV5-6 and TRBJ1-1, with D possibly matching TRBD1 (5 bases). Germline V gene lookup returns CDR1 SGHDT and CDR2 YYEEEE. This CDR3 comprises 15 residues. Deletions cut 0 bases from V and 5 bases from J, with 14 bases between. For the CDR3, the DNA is TGTGCCAGCAGCTTGGAACCGACAGCCGTAACTGAAGCTTTCTTT. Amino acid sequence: CASSLEPTAVTEAFF.

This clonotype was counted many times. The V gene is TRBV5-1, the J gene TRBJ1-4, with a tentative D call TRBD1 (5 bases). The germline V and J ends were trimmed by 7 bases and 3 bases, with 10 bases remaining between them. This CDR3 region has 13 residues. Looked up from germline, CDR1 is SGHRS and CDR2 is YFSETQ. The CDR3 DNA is TGCGCCAGCGGCCGGGACCCTAATGAAAAACTGTTTTTT. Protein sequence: CASGRDPNEKLFF.

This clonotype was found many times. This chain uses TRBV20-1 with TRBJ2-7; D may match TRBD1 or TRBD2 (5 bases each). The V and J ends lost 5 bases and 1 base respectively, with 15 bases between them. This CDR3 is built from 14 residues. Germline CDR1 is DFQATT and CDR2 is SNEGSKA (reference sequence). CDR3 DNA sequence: TGCAGTGCTTCCCTTCCGGGGCCTTCCTACGAGCAGTACTTC. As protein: CSASLPGPSYEQYF.

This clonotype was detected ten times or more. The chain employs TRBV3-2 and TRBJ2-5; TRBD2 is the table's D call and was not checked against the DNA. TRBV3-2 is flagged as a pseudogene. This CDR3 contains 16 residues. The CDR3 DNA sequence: TGTGCCAGCAGCAAGACATCGGGGGGGCAGGAAGAGACCCAGTACTTC. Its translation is CASSKTSGGQEETQYF.

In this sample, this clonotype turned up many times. The CDR3 loop is CASSPSGQGNSPLHF. The CDR3, as DNA: TGTGCCAGCTCACCATCCGGCCAGGGTAATTCACCCCTCCACTTT. The chain carries TRBV18 and TRBJ1-6, with TRBD1 as a possible D gene (5 bases). The CDR3 loop spans 15 amino acids. V lost 2 bases to trimming and J lost 6 bases, with 11 bases between them. Germline CDR1 KGHSH, CDR2 LQKENI.